These 9 T cell receptor beta chains share one sample of origin, sequenced in a study of OX40 agonist ivuxolimab in advanced cancers. Assay used: immunoSEQ multiplex PCR; TCRdb lists only in-frame clones, some missing. The table records 60,000 or so clones, approximately 87% of them present only once. Material: CD4+ or CD8+ T cells sorted from blood, obtained in a trial of the OX40 agonist ivuxolimab. Receptor source: an adult with an advanced solid tumor such as melanoma, head and neck, liver or kidney cancer.

The chain recombines TRBV27 with TRBJ1-5; D might be TRBD1 (5 bases). Between the trimmed V and J ends, which lost 6 bases and 4 bases, there was a span of 10 bases. CDR3 size: 13 residues. The germline CDR1 and CDR2 sequences are MNHEY and SMNVEV (reference sequence). CDR3: CASRGDRNQPQHF. The CDR3 coding sequence is TGTGCCAGCAGGGGGGATCGGAATCAGCCCCAGCATTTT.

The chain carries TRBV10-3 and TRBJ1-3; 8 positions agree with TRBD1. J lost 4 bases, V lost 8 bases, and 7 bases had no gene match. Germline CDR1 and CDR2: ENHRY and SYGVKD. CDR3 length: 14 amino acids. CDR3 DNA sequence: TGTGCCATCGCCCCCCGGGACAGGGGAAACACCATATATTTT. Translation gives CAIAPRDRGNTIYF.

The chain carries TRBV30 and TRBJ2-7; D is possibly TRBD1 (5 bases). CDR1 and CDR2 from the germline V gene are GTSNPN and SVGIG (reference sequence). The CDR3 has 13 residues. The V end lost 5 bases, the J end lost 0 bases, and 11 bases lay between the germline ends. The CDR3 nucleotides are TGTGCCTGGGGGAAGGGGCACTCCTACGAGCAGTACTTC. Translating it yields CAWGKGHSYEQYF. The whole variable domain, remainder taken from reference TRBV30 and TRBJ2-7, is SQTIHQWPATLVQPVGSPLSLECTVEGTSNPNLYWYRQAAGRGLQLLFYSVGIGQISSEVPQNLSASRPQDRQFILSSKKLLLSDSGFYLCAWGKGHSYEQYFGPGTRLTVT.

V usage is TRBV27 and J usage is TRBJ2-6; D call uncertain. Looked up from germline, CDR1 is MNHEY and CDR2 is SMNVEV (reference sequence). The CDR3 sequence is 19 residues long. Trimming cost V 5 bases and J 0 bases, with 20 bases left between them. DNA of the CDR3: TGTGCCAGCAGTCCCGTCGGACCTTGGCTCAACTCTGGGGCCAACGTCCTGACTTTC. Its protein product is CASSPVGPWLNSGANVLTF.

The J gene is TRBJ2-7, the V gene TRBV5-1, with 8 nucleotides matching TRBD1. This CDR3 has 14 amino acids. CDR1 SGHRS and CDR2 YFSETQ come from the germline V gene. J lost 2 bases, V lost 4 bases, and 5 bases had no gene match. CDR3 in amino acids: CASSIGQGPYEQYF. Written as DNA, the CDR3 is TGCGCCAGCAGCATAGGACAGGGCCCCTACGAGCAGTACTTC.

V usage is TRBV5-4 and J usage is TRBJ2-5, with TRBD2 identical over 13 bases. The CDR3 runs 15 residues. After removal of 2 bases from V and 5 bases from J, the junction contained 3 bases not matched to a gene. Germline CDR1 and CDR2: SGHNT and YYREEE (reference sequence). The CDR3 region has the DNA TGTGCCAGCAGCTTAGGACTAGCGGGAGTGGAGACCCAGTACTTC. It encodes CASSLGLAGVETQYF. The full variable domain, its missing parts supplied by reference TRBV5-4 and TRBJ2-5, is ETGVTQSPTHLIKTRGQQVTLRCSSQSGHNTVSWYQQALGQGPQFIFQYYREEENGRGNFPPRFSGLQFPNYSSELNVNALELDDSALYLCASSLGLAGVETQYFGPGTRLLVL.

The chain couples TRBV28 to TRBJ2-2; 11 bases align to TRBD1. This CDR3 comprises 15 residues. CDR1 and CDR2 (germline): MDHEN, SYDVKM. Trimming took 5 bases from V and 7 from J; bases not matched to a gene: 6. The CDR3 loop is CASSEDRGQGGELFF. The CDR3 nucleotides read TGTGCCAGCAGTGAGGACAGGGGGCAGGGCGGGGAGCTGTTTTTT.

The J gene is TRBJ2-1, the V gene TRBV4-1; 7 nucleotides match TRBD1. This CDR3 spans 12 amino acids. The V gene end was trimmed by 8 bases and the J gene end by 6 bases; junction bases not matched to a gene: 4. The germline V gene has CDR1 MGHRA and CDR2 YSYEKL. The chain's CDR3 is CASGQVGNEQFF. The CDR3 DNA follows: TGCGCCAGCGGACAGGTGGGCAATGAGCAGTTCTTC.

The V call is TRBV2, the J call TRBJ1-1; D is unclear. Germline values: CDR1 SNHLY, CDR2 FYNNEI. CDR3 length: 14 amino acids. V lost 4 bases to trimming and J lost 4 bases, with 13 bases between them. The CDR3 DNA is TGTGCCAGCAGTGTTCAGCCGTGGAGCACTGAAGCTTTCTTT. The encoded protein is CASSVQPWSTEAFF.